This T cell receptor (beta chain) was documented in a study of T cell clonality in common variable immunodeficiency. This clone was picked up many times. The antigen remains undetermined. The sequence runs out 3 residues before the end of the CDR3; the remainder is reconstructed from the germline J gene. CDR3 length: 14 residues. Trimming pared 6 bases from V and 1 base from J, leaving 9 bases between. Germline CDR1 and CDR2: SGHTA and FQGNSA. The repertoire was sequenced with immunoSEQ multiplex PCR; TCRdb's copy has only in-frame clones and lacks some. The sample contains 30,000 to 40,000 clones, none of them singletons. Heparinized whole blood, roughly 5 to 8.5 ml, came from each donor. The study's findings and limits: CVID subjects had higher TCRbeta clonality than healthy controls, most marked in about a third. Links between repertoire features and CVID complications were heterogeneity-limited.

This clonotype originated in a person between 18 and 75 years old in good health. Sequenced: peripheral blood mononuclear cells. J is TRBJ2-2 and V is TRBV7-2, with D possibly TRBD1 on 5 matching bases. The CDR3 bases that were read are TGTGCCAGCAGTTCTACAGGGAACACCGGGGAG. Amino acids: CASSSTGNTGE. The whole CDR3 reads CASSSTGNTGELFF. The full variable domain, rest sourced from reference TRBV7-2 and TRBJ2-2, is GAGVSQSPSNKVTEKGKDVELRCDPISGHTALYWYRQSLGQGLEFLIYFQGNSAPDKSGLPSDRFSAERTGGSVSTLTIQRTQQEDSAVYLCASSSTGNTGELFFGEGSRLTVL.